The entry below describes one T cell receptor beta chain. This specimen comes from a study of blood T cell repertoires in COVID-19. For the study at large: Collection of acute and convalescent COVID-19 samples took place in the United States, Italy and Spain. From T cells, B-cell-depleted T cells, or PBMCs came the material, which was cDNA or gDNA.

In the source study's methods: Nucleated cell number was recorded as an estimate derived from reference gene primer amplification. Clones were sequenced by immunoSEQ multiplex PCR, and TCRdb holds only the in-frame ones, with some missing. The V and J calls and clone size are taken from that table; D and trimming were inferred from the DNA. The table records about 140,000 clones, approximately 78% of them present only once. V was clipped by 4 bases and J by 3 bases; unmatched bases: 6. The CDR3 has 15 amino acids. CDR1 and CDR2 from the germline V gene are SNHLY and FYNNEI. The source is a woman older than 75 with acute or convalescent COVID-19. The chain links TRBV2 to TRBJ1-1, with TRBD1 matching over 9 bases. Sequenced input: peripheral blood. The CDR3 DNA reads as TGTGCCAGCAGTGCACAGGGGGCGCGGTACACTGAAGCTTTCTTT. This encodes CASSAQGARYTEAFF.